Sequencing of this TCR beta chain was carried out in a study of blood T cell repertoires in COVID-19. This table comes from immunoSEQ multiplex PCR, and its TCRdb copy is limited to in-frame clones, with some not included. This sample yields 150,000 to 200,000 clones, of which 65% to 85% are seen a single time; roughly 5.6% belongs to the top ten. Those enrolled, adults aged roughly 18 to 100 years, came from fewer than 25 US areas. Germline V gene data show CDR1 as MNHEY and CDR2 as SVGEGT. V was cut by 4 bases and J by 2 bases, with 6 bases left in between. The CDR3 loop spans 12 amino acids. This chain joins TRBV6-2 or TRBV6-3 and TRBJ2-7; D remains unclear. The clonotype comes from a man between 70 and 80 years old who had been exposed to COVID-19. Material for sequencing was PBMCs or T cells enriched from blood (not recorded which). The CDR3 region has the DNA TGTGCCAGCAGTTTCCCTGCCTACGAGCAGTACTTC. Its translation: CASSFPAYEQYF.